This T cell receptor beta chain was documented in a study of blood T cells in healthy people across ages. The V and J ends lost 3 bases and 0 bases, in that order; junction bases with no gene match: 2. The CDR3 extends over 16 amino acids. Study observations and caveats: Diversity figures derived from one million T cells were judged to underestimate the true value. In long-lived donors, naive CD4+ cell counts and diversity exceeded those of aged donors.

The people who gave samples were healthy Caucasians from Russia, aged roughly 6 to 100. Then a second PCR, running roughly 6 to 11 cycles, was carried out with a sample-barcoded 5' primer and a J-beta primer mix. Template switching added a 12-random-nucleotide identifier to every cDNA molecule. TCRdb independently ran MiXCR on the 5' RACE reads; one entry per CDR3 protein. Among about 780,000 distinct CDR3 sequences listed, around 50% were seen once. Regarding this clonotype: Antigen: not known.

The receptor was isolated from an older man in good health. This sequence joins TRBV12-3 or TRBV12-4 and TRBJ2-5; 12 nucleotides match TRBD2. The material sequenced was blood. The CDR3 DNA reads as TGTGCCAGCAGTTTCCTAGCGGGGGGGTACCAAGAGACCCAGTACTTC. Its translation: CASSFLAGGYQETQYF.